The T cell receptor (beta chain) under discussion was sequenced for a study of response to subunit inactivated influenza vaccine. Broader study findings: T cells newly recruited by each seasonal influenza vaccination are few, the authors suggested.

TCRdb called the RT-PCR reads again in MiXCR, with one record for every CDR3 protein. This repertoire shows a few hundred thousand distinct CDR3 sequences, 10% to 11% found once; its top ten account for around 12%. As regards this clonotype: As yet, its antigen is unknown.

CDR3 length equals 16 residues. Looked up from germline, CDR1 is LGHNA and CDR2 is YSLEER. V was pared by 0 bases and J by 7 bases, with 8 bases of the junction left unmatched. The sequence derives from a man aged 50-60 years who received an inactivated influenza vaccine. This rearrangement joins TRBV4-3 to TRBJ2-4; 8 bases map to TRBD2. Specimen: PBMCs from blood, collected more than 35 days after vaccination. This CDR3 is CASSQDLSGSWNIQYF. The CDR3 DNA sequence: TGCGCCAGCAGCCAAGACTTAAGCGGGAGCTGGAACATTCAGTACTTC.